This entry is about one T cell receptor beta chain. What it binds is not known. With 1 base removed from V and 6 bases from J, the gap between germline ends came to 13 bases. The CDR3 sequence is 15 residues long. The V gene's germline CDR1 is MGHRA and CDR2 YSYEKL. The sample is drawn from a study of graft-versus-host responses after intestinal transplantation. Clones were read by immunoSEQ multiplex PCR, and TCRdb kept only the in-frame ones, dropping some. Here the sample spans fewer than 120,000 clones, roughly 95% being singletons. The TCR was taken from a human donor who received an intestinal transplant. Here the sequenced sample was unstimulated CD8+ T cells sorted from spleen or lymph node cells, taken before intestinal transplant. This sequence joins TRBV4-1 and TRBJ2-1, with D maybe TRBD2 (6 bases). The chain's CDR3 is CASSQVGGRGNEQFF. DNA for the CDR3: TGCGCCAGCAGCCAAGTGGGCGGGCGGGGCAATGAGCAGTTCTTC.